This passage covers 31 T cell receptor beta chains from one sample sequenced in a study of naive and memory T cell subsets. Study conclusions and caveats: Naive repertoires, especially CD8, held a few larger clonotypes, possibly memory cells re-expressing CD45RA.

Which antigens these TCRs recognize remains unknown. An equimolar mix of two oligonucleotides served as the beta constant-region primer for TRBC1 and TRBC2. The ligated cDNA underwent four PCR rounds using SP2 and nested alpha and beta constant-region primers. Each CDR3 protein is one row after TCRdb ran MiXCR on the UMI-ligation and nested PCR reads. The sample lists some 110,000 distinct CDR3 sequences, around 13% occurring once. Sequencing was done on a sample of naive CD8+ T cells from blood. The receptors derive from a human donor in good health.

The J gene is TRBJ1-5, the V gene TRBV28; 9 bases map to TRBD1. The J segment lost 10 bases and the V segment lost 5 bases, leaving 9 bases of the junction unmatched. The germline CDR1 and CDR2 sequences are MDHEN and SYDVKM. The CDR3 extends over 14 amino acids. CDR3: CASSIQGASDPQHF. The CDR3, as DNA: TGTGCCAGCAGTATACAGGGGGCCTCGGATCCCCAGCATTTT.

The V and J genes are TRBV4-3 and TRBJ2-7, with D maybe TRBD1 (5 bases). CDR3 size: 15 residues. Germline lookup yields CDR1 LGHNA and CDR2 YSLEER. Trimming removed 1 base at V and 3 bases at J, with 13 bases between. CDR3 amino acids: CASSQGAGANYEQYF. The CDR3 nucleotides are TGCGCCAGCAGCCAAGGGGCTGGGGCTAACTACGAGCAGTACTTC.

This clonotype came up a few times. V usage is TRBV27 and J usage is TRBJ1-4, with D uncertain. The CDR3 length is 15 residues. CDR1 is MNHEY and CDR2 is SMNVEV in the germline V gene (reference sequence). V was shortened by 5 bases and J by 3 bases, with 13 bases between the two germline ends. CDR3 DNA: TGTGCCAGCAGTCCCTACAAGGCGCCTAATGAAAAACTGTTTTTT. Translation: CASSPYKAPNEKLFF.

The chain links TRBV13 to TRBJ2-1; TRBD2 matches at 13 bases. From germline, CDR1 is PRHDT and CDR2 FYEKMQ (reference sequence). V trimming: 8 bases; J trimming: 8 bases; junction bases outside the gene matches: 9. CDR3 size: 15 residues. In DNA form, the CDR3 reads TGTGCCAGCGAGAGGGGGACTAGCGGGGTCGATGAGCAGTTCTTC. Translated: CASERGTSGVDEQFF.

The V and J genes are TRBV28 and TRBJ1-5; perhaps TRBD1 as D (6 bases). V lost 6 bases and J lost 3, with 12 bases in between. Germline lookup yields CDR1 MDHEN and CDR2 SYDVKM. CDR3 size: 14 residues. This CDR3 reads CASRTTGLNQPQHF. The CDR3, as DNA: TGTGCCAGCAGAACGACAGGTCTCAATCAGCCCCAGCATTTT.

The chain joins TRBV7-3 to TRBJ1-2, with a tentative D call TRBD1 (5 bases). V lost 1 base and J lost 1, with 19 bases in between. This CDR3 has 18 amino acids. Germline CDR1 SGHTA, CDR2 FQGTGA. In nucleotides, the CDR3 is TGTGCCAGCAGCTTAATCCCCACCTTGGACAAGATTAACTATGGCTACACCTTC. Protein: CASSLIPTLDKINYGYTF.

The chain has TRBV9 and TRBJ2-3; 12 bases fit TRBD1. The CDR3 is 17 amino acids. Germline trimming cut 3 bases from V and 2 bases from J; bases unmatched to any gene: 7. The germline V gene encodes CDR1 SGDLS and CDR2 YYNGEE. The CDR3 sequence is CASSEIGTGGLTDTQYF. The CDR3 DNA reads as TGTGCCAGCAGCGAGATCGGGACAGGGGGCCTCACAGATACGCAGTATTTT.

This chain uses TRBV3-1 with TRBJ2-2; D unclear. Trimming stripped 4 bases from V and 10 bases from J, with 19 bases between. The CDR3 is 15 residues long. Germline CDR1 reads LGHDT; CDR2 reads YNNKEL (reference sequence). Written as DNA, the CDR3 is TGTGCCAGCAGCCTAAGAGAGGACCCCAGGTTGGAGCTGTTTTTT. This codes for CASSLREDPRLELFF.

The chain employs TRBV6-1 and TRBJ2-3; D gene ambiguous. This CDR3 region has 16 residues. Germline V gene data show CDR1 as MNHNS and CDR2 as SASEGT. V was cut by 4 bases and J by 1 base, with 15 bases left in between. The CDR3 reads CASSGGEVWGTDTQYF. CDR3 DNA: TGTGCCAGCAGTGGGGGTGAGGTGTGGGGCACAGATACGCAGTATTTT.

This chain connects TRBV7-2 to TRBJ2-1; TRBD2 matches at 12 bases. V shed 4 bases and J 8 bases; nucleotides not matched to a gene: 18. Germline loops: CDR1 SGHTA, CDR2 FQGNSA. The CDR3 totals 19 residues. CDR3 in amino acids: CASSSGQGRTSGAGDEQFF. The CDR3 DNA reads TGTGCCAGCAGCTCGGGACAGGGTAGGACTAGCGGGGCGGGGGATGAGCAGTTCTTC.

This clonotype was observed at least ten times. This chain joins TRBV27 and TRBJ1-1, with D unresolved. Germline CDR1 and CDR2: MNHEY and SMNVEV (reference sequence). The CDR3 runs 14 residues. V lost 2 bases and J 2 bases, leaving 9 bases between the germline ends. The CDR3 loop is CASSLGSFNTEAFF. The CDR3, as DNA: TGTGCCAGCAGTTTAGGGTCCTTCAACACTGAAGCTTTCTTT.

This clonotype was picked up a small number of times. In DNA, the CDR3 is TGTGCCAGCAGCGTAGATGCAGGGGGGACGTTTGGGGCCAACGTCCTGACTTTC. It translates to CASSVDAGGTFGANVLTF. V usage is TRBV9 and J usage is TRBJ2-6; possibly TRBD1 for D (7 bases). In germline, CDR1 is SGDLS, CDR2 YYNGEE. This CDR3 is built from 18 residues. Trimming stripped 0 bases from V and 3 bases from J, with 16 bases between.

The J gene is TRBJ2-5, the V gene TRBV6-5, with 7 bases that match TRBD1. The J segment lost 5 bases and the V segment lost 0 bases, leaving 6 bases of the junction unmatched. Germline values: CDR1 MNHEY, CDR2 SVGAGI. This CDR3 is built from 15 residues. CDR3 sequence (DNA): TGTGCCAGCAGTTACTCAACAGGGGAGTGGGAGACCCAGTACTTC. This gives the protein CASSYSTGEWETQYF.

A single count supports this clonotype. DNA of the CDR3: TGTGCCAGCAGTCCAACATCAGTCTATGGCTACACCTTC. It encodes CASSPTSVYGYTF. This chain uses TRBV6-5 with TRBJ1-2, with D unclear. Germline V CDR1 and CDR2: MNHEY, SVGAGI. Trimming pared 5 bases from V and 4 bases from J, leaving 11 bases between. The CDR3 totals 13 residues.

The chain combines TRBV28 with TRBJ2-3; 11 bases fit TRBD2. The ends lost 6 bases at V and 5 bases at J; junction bases unmatched: 13. The CDR3 sequence is 17 residues long. Germline V lookup: CDR1 MDHEN, CDR2 SYDVKM. The CDR3 sequence: CASSQAPTSGVKDTQYF. For the CDR3, the DNA is TGTGCCAGCAGCCAAGCCCCGACTAGCGGGGTCAAAGATACGCAGTATTTT.

With respect to this clonotype: A read error may be the cause here, since a much bigger clone is one base away. J is TRBJ2-7 and V is TRBV12-3 or TRBV12-4; D remains ambiguous. The CDR3 runs to 12 residues. The CDR3: CVSSYDPYEQYF. The CDR3 DNA reads as TGTGTCAGCAGTTACGATCCCTACGAGCAGTACTTC.

The chain uses TRBV7-9 and TRBJ2-7; 13 bases agree with TRBD2. CDR3 size: 14 residues. CDR1 is SEHNR, CDR2 FQNEAQ, per germline (reference sequence). V lost 7 bases and J lost 3; bases outside the gene matches: 3. The CDR3 DNA follows: TGTGCCAGCACCGGACTAGCGGGAGACTACGAGCAGTACTTC. Translation: CASTGLAGDYEQYF.

The chain carries TRBV11-3 and TRBJ2-3, with 9 bases fitting TRBD1. The CDR3 is 17 amino acids. Per germline, CDR1 SGHNT and CDR2 YENEEA. Trimming took 10 bases from V and 4 from J; bases not matched to a gene: 18. The DNA of the CDR3 is TGTGCCATCGCCCCCCCGCCGGGACAGGGATGGTCAGATACGCAGTATTTT. It translates to CAIAPPPGQGWSDTQYF.

This clonotype was seen a handful of times. V and J are TRBV29-1 and TRBJ1-2, with D maybe TRBD1 (5 bases). Per germline, CDR1 SQVTM and CDR2 ANQGSEA. CDR3 length equals 15 residues. Between the trimmed V and J ends, which lost 0 bases and 2 bases, there was a span of 13 bases. CDR3 nucleotides: TGCAGCGTTGAAGATCTCAGGGCCTCCAACTATGGCTACACCTTC. Protein sequence: CSVEDLRASNYGYTF.

This clonotype has a count of ten or more. The J gene is TRBJ2-5, the V gene TRBV7-9; D is tentatively TRBD1 or TRBD2 (6 bases each). CDR3 size: 14 residues. Germline values: CDR1 SEHNR, CDR2 FQNEAQ (reference sequence). V was cut by 4 bases and J by 1 base, with 10 bases left in between. CDR3 protein: CASSSGDIQETQYF. The CDR3 DNA sequence: TGTGCCAGCAGCTCGGGGGACATCCAAGAGACCCAGTACTTC.

This clonotype was recorded a few times. The chain is built from TRBV12-3 or TRBV12-4 and TRBJ1-5, with a weak D call TRBD1 (5 bases). The CDR3 has 15 amino acids. V was clipped by 5 bases and J by 5 bases, with 16 bases between them. The CDR3 DNA reads TGTGCCAGCAGTACGGGAACCAGGGCGGATCAGCCCCAGCATTTT. It specifies CASSTGTRADQPQHF.

This clonotype was seen only a few times. The J gene is TRBJ2-1, the V gene TRBV6-2 or TRBV6-3; TRBD2 aligns across 10 bases. The junction had 7 bases not matched to a gene; V was cut back by 5 bases and J by 9 bases. The germline V gene has CDR1 MNHEY and CDR2 SVGEGT. CDR3 length equals 14 residues. CDR3 nucleotide sequence: TGTGCCAGCAGTCCTAGCGGGAGTTTTAGTGAGCAGTTCTTC. It yields the protein CASSPSGSFSEQFF.

The chain links TRBV7-2 to TRBJ2-1; 10 bases align to TRBD2. This CDR3 is 17 amino acids long. Germline lookup yields CDR1 SGHTA and CDR2 FQGNSA. The ends lost 1 base at V and 4 bases at J; junction bases unmatched: 7. The CDR3 DNA reads as TGTGCCAGCAGCTTAGGATTAGCGGGGGGAGTTTACAATGAGCAGTTCTTC. Protein: CASSLGLAGGVYNEQFF.

The V call is TRBV11-1, the J call TRBJ2-7; D is ambiguous. The V gene lost 3 bases and the J gene lost 6 bases, with 6 bases spanning the gap. This CDR3 is built from 11 residues. Germline V lookup: CDR1 SGHAT, CDR2 FQDESV (reference sequence). This CDR3 is CASSFSIEQYF. The CDR3 nucleotides are TGTGCCAGCAGCTTTAGTATCGAGCAGTACTTC.

The chain links TRBV27 to TRBJ2-1; no firm D call. This CDR3 spans 15 amino acids. Trimming pared 0 bases from V and 4 bases from J, leaving 10 bases between. Per germline, CDR1 MNHEY and CDR2 SMNVEV (reference sequence). The CDR3 coding sequence is TGTGCCAGCAGTTTATCGGGTAGACGTTACAATGAGCAGTTCTTC. Amino acid sequence: CASSLSGRRYNEQFF.

In this sample, this clonotype turned up a few times. The rearrangement uses TRBV4-3 and TRBJ2-5; D perhaps matches TRBD2 (6 bases). Trimming pared 3 bases from V and 1 base from J, leaving 9 bases between. Looked up from germline, CDR1 is LGHNA and CDR2 is YSLEER. The CDR3 length is 14 residues. The CDR3, as DNA: TGCGCCAGCAGCCACGGGGACTCCCAAGAGACCCAGTACTTC. This encodes CASSHGDSQETQYF.

This clonotype was detected only a few times. The genes are TRBV4-2 and TRBJ2-1, with TRBD1 matching 8 bases. The CDR3 contains 16 residues. Germline loops: CDR1 LGHNA, CDR2 YNFKEQ. Germline trimming cut 0 bases from V and 2 bases from J; bases unmatched to any gene: 3. CDR3 in amino acids: CASSQEKGQAYNEQFF. For the CDR3, the DNA is TGTGCCAGCAGCCAAGAGAAGGGACAGGCCTACAATGAGCAGTTCTTC.

This clonotype was counted a few times. The rearrangement joins TRBV4-3 to TRBJ2-7; D is ambiguous. The CDR3 length is 16 residues. Germline V gives CDR1 LGHNA, CDR2 YSLEER. Trimming removed 0 bases at V and 0 bases at J, with 12 bases between. The CDR3 DNA sequence: TGCGCCAGCAGCCAAGACTATGACCGAACCTCCTACGAGCAGTACTTC. Its translation: CASSQDYDRTSYEQYF.

This clonotype was seen repeatedly, ten times or more. V gene TRBV19 combines with J gene TRBJ2-3; D possibly corresponds to TRBD2 (5 bases). The CDR3 contains 17 residues. Germline values: CDR1 LNHDA, CDR2 SQIVND (reference sequence). V was cut by 7 bases and J by 1 base, with 21 bases left in between. This CDR3 is CASTPRAPEEGTDTQYF. The CDR3, as DNA: TGTGCCAGTACCCCCCGGGCCCCTGAGGAGGGCACAGATACGCAGTATTTT. The full variable domain, in which reference TRBV19 and TRBJ2-3 provide the parts outside the CDR3, is DGGITQSPKYLFRKEGQNVTLSCEQNLNHDAMYWYRQDPGQGLRLIYYSQIVNDFQKGDIAEGYSVSREKKESFPLTVTSAQKNPTAFYLCASTPRAPEEGTDTQYFGPGTRLTVL.

The chain is built from TRBV29-1 and TRBJ1-2; D is uncertain. Trimming removed 0 bases at V and 4 bases at J, with 15 bases between. Per the germline V gene, CDR1 is SQVTM and CDR2 is ANQGSEA. This CDR3 has 15 amino acids. CDR3 in DNA: TGCAGCGTTGAAGATGCTGGGTTCGGTATCTATGGCTACACCTTC. Translating it yields CSVEDAGFGIYGYTF.

This clonotype was counted only a few times. The rearrangement uses TRBV12-3 or TRBV12-4 and TRBJ1-2, with a tentative D call TRBD1 (5 bases). CDR3 length equals 16 residues. Trimming stripped 6 bases from V and 0 bases from J, with 17 bases between. The CDR3 loop is CASRGGDASPNYGYTF. CDR3 sequence (DNA): TGTGCCAGCAGGGGGGGGGACGCCTCCCCTAACTATGGCTACACCTTC.